The 2 T cell receptor beta chains listed next were all sequenced from one sample in a study of early T cells in non-severe SARS-CoV-2 infection. MiXCR, run by TCRdb on the 5' RACE reads, gives a single entry per CDR3 protein. The table has some 80,000 distinct CDR3 sequences, roughly 15% seen once. Source material: whole blood. The receptor set was obtained from an adult who was a healthcare worker with PCR-confirmed SARS-CoV-2 infection or an uninfected control (not recorded which).

This clonotype has ten or more counts. The V and J genes are TRBV3-1 and TRBJ2-1; 9 bases are a match to TRBD2. The CDR3 contains 14 residues. V shed 5 bases, J shed 4 bases, and the junction held 3 bases outside the gene matches. Germline CDR1 and CDR2: LGHDT and YNNKEL (reference sequence). The CDR3 coding sequence is TGTGCCAGCAGCGGGACTAGCTCGTACAATGAGCAGTTCTTC. This translates into CASSGTSSYNEQFF.

This clonotype came up many times. V is TRBV20-1 and J is TRBJ1-1; D may be TRBD1 (5 bases). CDR1 is DFQATT and CDR2 is SNEGSKA in the germline V gene (reference sequence). The CDR3 has 14 residues. V was clipped by 6 bases and J by 2 bases, with 16 bases between them. CDR3 in DNA: TGCAGTGCCACAAGAGACACAGGAAACACTGAAGCTTTCTTT. Protein product: CSATRDTGNTEAFF.